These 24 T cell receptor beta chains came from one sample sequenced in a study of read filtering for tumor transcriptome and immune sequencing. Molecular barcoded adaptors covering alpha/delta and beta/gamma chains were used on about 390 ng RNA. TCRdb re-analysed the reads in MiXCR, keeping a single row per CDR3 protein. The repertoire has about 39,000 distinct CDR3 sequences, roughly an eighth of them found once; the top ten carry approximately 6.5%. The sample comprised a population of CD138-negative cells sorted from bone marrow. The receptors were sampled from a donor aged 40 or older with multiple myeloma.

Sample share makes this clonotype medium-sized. DNA of the CDR3: TGTGCCAGCAGCTTGCCAGACTCTGGGGCCAACGTCCTGACTTTC. Its translation is CASSLPDSGANVLTF. The chain combines TRBV5-6 with TRBJ2-6; D is unresolved. CDR1 is SGHDT, CDR2 YYEEEE, per germline. Between the trimmed V and J ends, which lost 1 base and 0 bases, there was a span of 5 bases. This CDR3 has 15 residues.

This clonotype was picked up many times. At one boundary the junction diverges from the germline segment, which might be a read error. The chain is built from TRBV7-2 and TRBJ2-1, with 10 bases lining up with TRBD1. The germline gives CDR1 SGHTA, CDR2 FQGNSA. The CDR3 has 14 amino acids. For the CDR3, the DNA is TGTGCCAGCAGCTTAGTGAGTCCGGGACAGGGGTTCCGCTTC. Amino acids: CASSLVSPGQGFRF. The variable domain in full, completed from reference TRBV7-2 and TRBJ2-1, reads GAGVSQSPSNKVTEKGKDVELRCDPISGHTALYWYRQSLGQGLEFLIYFQGNSAPDKSGLPSDRFSAERTGGSVSTLTIQRTQQEDSAVYLCASSLVSPGQGFRFGPGTRLTVL.

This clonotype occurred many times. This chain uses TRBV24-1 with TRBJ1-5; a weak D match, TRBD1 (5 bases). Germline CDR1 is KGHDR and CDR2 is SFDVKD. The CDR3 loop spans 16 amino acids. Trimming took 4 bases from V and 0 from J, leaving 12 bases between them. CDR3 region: CATSDGGTDSNQPQHF. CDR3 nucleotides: TGTGCCACCAGTGACGGTGGGACGGATAGCAATCAGCCCCAGCATTTT.

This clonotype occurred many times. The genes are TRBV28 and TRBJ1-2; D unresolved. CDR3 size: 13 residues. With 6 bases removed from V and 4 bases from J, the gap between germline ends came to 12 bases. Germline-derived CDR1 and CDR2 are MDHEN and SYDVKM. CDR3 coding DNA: TGTGCCAGCAGCCCACCTTCGCTCTATGGCTACACCTTC. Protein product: CASSPPSLYGYTF.

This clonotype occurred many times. The CDR3 nucleotides are TGTGCCAGTAGGCTAAGACAGGGGAATTATCAGCCCCAGCATTTT. This encodes CASRLRQGNYQPQHF. The V call is TRBV19, the J call TRBJ1-5, with 8 bases identical to TRBD1. The germline CDR1 and CDR2 sequences are LNHDA and SQIVND (reference sequence). V shed 6 bases and J 5 bases; nucleotides not matched to a gene: 9. The length of the CDR3 is 15 residues.

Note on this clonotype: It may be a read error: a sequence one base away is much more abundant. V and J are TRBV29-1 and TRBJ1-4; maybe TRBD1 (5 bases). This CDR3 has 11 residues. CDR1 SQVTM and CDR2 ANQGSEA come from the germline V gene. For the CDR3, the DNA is TGCAGCGCCCGTGGGACCGAAAAACTGTATTTT. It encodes CSARGTEKLYF.

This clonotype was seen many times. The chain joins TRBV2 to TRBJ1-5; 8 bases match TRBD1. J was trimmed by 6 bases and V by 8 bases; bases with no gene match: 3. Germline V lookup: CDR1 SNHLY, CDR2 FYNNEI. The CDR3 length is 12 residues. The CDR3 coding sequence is TGTGCCAGCTCACAGGGGGGTCAGCCCCAGCATTTT. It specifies CASSQGGQPQHF.

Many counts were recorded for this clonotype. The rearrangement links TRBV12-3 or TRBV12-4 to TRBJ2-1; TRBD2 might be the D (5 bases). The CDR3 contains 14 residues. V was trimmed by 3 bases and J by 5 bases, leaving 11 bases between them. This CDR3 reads CASSFEGRDNEQFF. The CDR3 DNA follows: TGTGCCAGCAGTTTCGAGGGCCGGGACAATGAGCAGTTCTTC.

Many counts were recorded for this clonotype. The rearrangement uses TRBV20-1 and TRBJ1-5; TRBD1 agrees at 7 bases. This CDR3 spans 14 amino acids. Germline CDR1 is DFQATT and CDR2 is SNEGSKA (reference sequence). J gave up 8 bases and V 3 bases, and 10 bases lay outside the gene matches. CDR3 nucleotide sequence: TGCAGTGCTAGGTCGACAGGGCAAAATAAGCCCCAGCATTTT. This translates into CSARSTGQNKPQHF.

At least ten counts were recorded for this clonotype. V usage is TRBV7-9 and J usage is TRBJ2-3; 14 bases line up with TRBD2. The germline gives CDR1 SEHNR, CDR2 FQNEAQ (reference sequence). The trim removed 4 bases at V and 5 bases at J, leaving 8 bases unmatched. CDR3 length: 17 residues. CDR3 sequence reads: CASSSEAGTSGRDTQYF. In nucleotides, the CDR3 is TGTGCCAGCAGCTCCGAGGCAGGGACTAGCGGGAGAGATACGCAGTATTTT.

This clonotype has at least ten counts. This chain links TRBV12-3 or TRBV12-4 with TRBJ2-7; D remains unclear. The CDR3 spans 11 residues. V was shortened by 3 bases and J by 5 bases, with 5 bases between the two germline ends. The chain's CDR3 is CASSFLDEQYF. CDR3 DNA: TGTGCCAGCAGTTTCCTGGACGAGCAGTACTTC.

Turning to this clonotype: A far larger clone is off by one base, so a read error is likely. The CDR3 protein is CASRATGDHQPQHF. The CDR3 nucleotides are TGTGCCAGCCGTGCGACAGGGGACCATCAGCCCCAGCATTTT. This chain uses TRBV12-3 or TRBV12-4 with TRBJ1-5; 8 bases line up with TRBD1. The CDR3 sequence is 14 residues long. Trimming took 8 bases from V and 5 from J; bases not matched to a gene: 8.

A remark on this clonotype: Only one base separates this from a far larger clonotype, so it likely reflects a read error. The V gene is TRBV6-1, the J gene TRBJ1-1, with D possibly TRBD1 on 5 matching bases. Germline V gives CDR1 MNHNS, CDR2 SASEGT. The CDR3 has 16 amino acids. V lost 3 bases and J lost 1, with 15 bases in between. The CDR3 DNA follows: TGTGCCAGCAGTGAGGTGAGGGGAGGTGGGAACACTGAAGCTTTCTTT. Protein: CASSEVRGGGNTEAFF.

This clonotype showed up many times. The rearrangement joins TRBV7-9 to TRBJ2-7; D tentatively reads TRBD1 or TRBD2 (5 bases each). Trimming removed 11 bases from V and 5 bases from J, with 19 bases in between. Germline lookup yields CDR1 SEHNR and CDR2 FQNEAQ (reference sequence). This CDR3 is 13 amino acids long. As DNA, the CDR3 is TGTGCCGGTTCGGGGACGGTAAGCGACGAGCAGTACTTC. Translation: CAGSGTVSDEQYF.

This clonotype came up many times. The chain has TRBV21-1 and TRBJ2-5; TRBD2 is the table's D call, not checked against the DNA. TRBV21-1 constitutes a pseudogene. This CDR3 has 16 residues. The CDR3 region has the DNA TGTGCCAGCAACCCCCGGGTAGCGGGGGGGTGGGAGACCCAGTACTTC. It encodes CASNPRVAGGWETQYF.

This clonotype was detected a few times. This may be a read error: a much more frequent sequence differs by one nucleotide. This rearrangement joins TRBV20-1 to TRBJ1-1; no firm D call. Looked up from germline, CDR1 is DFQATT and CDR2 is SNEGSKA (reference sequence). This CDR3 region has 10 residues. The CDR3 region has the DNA TGCGGTGCCCGTCATGGTGAAGCTTTCTTT. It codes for CGARHGEAFF.

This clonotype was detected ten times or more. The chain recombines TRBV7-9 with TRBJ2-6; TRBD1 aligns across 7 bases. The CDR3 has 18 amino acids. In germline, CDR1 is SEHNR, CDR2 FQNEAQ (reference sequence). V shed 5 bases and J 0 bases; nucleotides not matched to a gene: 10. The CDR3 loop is CASSRGDSKSSGANVLTF. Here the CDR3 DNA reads TGTGCCAGCAGCAGAGGGGACAGCAAGAGCTCTGGGGCCAACGTCCTGACTTTC. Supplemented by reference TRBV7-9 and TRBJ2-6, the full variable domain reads DTGVSQNPRHKITKRGQNVTFRCDPISEHNRLYWYRQTLGQGPEFLTYFQNEAQLEKSRLLSDRFSAERPKGSFSTLEIQRTEQGDSAMYLCASSRGDSKSSGANVLTFGAGSRLTVL.

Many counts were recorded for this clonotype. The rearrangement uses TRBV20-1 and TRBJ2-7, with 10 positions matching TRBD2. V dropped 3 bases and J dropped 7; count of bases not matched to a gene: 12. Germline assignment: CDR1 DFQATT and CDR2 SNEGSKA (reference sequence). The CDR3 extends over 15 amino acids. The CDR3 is CSASEVAGGVAEQYF. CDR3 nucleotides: TGCAGTGCTAGTGAAGTAGCGGGAGGCGTTGCTGAGCAGTACTTC.

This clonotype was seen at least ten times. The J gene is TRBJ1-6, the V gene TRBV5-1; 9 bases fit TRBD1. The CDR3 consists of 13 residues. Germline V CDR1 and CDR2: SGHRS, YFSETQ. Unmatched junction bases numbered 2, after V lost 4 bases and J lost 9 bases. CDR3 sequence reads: CASSRTGASPLHF. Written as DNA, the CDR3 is TGCGCCAGCAGCAGGACAGGGGCTTCACCCCTCCACTTT.

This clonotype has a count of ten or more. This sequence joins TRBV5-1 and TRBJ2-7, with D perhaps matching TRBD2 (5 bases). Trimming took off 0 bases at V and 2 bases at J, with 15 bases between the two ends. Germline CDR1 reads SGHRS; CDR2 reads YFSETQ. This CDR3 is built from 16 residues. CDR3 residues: CASSLATRAIPYEQYF. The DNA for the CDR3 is TGCGCCAGCAGCTTGGCCACTAGGGCTATCCCCTACGAGCAGTACTTC.

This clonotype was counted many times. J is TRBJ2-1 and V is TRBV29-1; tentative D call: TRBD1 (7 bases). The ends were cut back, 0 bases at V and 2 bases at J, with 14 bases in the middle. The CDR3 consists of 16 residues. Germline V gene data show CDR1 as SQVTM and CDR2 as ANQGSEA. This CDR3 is CSVEDRGRGAYNEQFF. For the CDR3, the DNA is TGCAGCGTTGAAGATAGGGGGCGGGGTGCCTACAATGAGCAGTTCTTC.

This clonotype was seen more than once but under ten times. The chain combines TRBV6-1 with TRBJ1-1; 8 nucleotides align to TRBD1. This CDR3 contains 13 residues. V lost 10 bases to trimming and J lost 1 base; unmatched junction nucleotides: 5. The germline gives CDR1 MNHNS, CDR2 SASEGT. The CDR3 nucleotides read TGTGCCAACAGACAGGGGTCGAACACTGAAGCTTTCTTT. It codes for CANRQGSNTEAFF.

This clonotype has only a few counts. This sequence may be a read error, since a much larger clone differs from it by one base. The DNA for the CDR3 is TGTGCCAGCAGTTACCGGGGGCCTGGGGCCAACGTCCTGACTTTC. Translating it yields CASSYRGPGANVLTF. J is TRBJ2-6 and V is TRBV6-2 or TRBV6-3; the D call may be TRBD1 or TRBD2 (6 bases each). CDR1 MNHEY and CDR2 SVGEGT come from the germline V gene. The CDR3 is made up of 15 amino acids. V was shortened by 2 bases and J by 2 bases, with 7 bases between the two germline ends.

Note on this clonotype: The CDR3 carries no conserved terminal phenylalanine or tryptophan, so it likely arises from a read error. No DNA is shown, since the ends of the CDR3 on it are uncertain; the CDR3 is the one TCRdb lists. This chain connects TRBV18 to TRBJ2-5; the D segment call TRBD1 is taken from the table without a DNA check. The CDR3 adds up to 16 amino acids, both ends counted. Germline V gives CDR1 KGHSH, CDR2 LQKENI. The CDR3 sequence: CASHDRGSEVGETRYL.